This TCR beta chain is from a study of memory CD4+ T cells and cytomegalovirus serostatus. Single viable CD3+CD4+CD8-CD45RO+ cells were sorted as the memory CD4+ T cells. Assay used: immunoSEQ multiplex PCR; TCRdb lists only in-frame clones, some missing. The sample holds over 50,000 clones, around 78% seen once. The CDR3 has 13 residues. Trimming removed 5 bases from V and 5 bases from J, with 9 bases in between. CDR1 is SGHNT and CDR2 is YENEEA in the germline V gene. The TCR was taken from an adult in good health and CMV-seronegative. Sequencing input: memory CD4+ T cells from blood. The J gene is TRBJ2-2, the V gene TRBV11-3; D uncertain. CDR3 protein: CASSRIGTGELFF. CDR3 coding DNA: TGTGCCAGCAGCCGTATAGGGACCGGGGAGCTGTTTTTT.